Described below is a single T cell receptor beta chain sequence and its context. Its cognate antigen is unknown. Some clones are missing from TCRdb's copy, which holds only in-frame ones; the method was immunoSEQ multiplex PCR. Altogether 9,500 to 15,000 clones are present, less than 90% being singletons, with the ten largest covering over 2.5%. Repeated repertoire sampling spanned the course of chemoradiotherapy. These data belong to a study of chemoradiotherapy in HPV16-positive cancers. Findings of the study overall: During treatment, candidate HPV-specific clones and E7-related motifs expanded in tumor. Better recurrence-free survival went with HPV-responsive T-cell expansion in HPV16-positive patients.

The sample was blood, taken from a patient who underwent chemoradiotherapy. The source of this sequence is a human donor with HPV-associated anogenital cancer.

CDR3 amino acids: CSVDQRDYNEQFF. Written as DNA, the CDR3 is TGCAGCGTTGATCAGCGGGACTACAATGAGCAGTTCTTC. This rearrangement joins TRBV29-1 to TRBJ2-1, with 7 bases that match TRBD2. The trim removed 3 bases at V and 3 bases at J, leaving 2 bases unmatched. Germline-derived CDR1 and CDR2 are SQVTM and ANQGSEA. The CDR3 length is 13 residues.